What follows are 23 T cell receptor beta chains derived from one specimen sequenced in a study of blood T cell repertoires in COVID-19. TCRdb keeps only in-frame clones here, not all; method: immunoSEQ multiplex PCR. Of about 160,000 clones listed, roughly 85% were seen once; the top ten hold approximately 1.1%. Sequencing used peripheral blood. The receptors were sampled from a man in his forties with acute or convalescent COVID-19.

The chain has TRBV9 and TRBJ1-1; TRBD1 is a possible D gene (5 bases). This CDR3 spans 17 amino acids. V lost 2 bases, J lost 3 bases, and 20 bases lay in between. From germline, CDR1 is SGDLS and CDR2 YYNGEE. CDR3 loop: CASSVFLRGREDTEAFF. DNA for the CDR3: TGTGCCAGCAGCGTCTTCCTCCGGGGCCGGGAGGACACTGAAGCTTTCTTT.

The rearrangement uses TRBV7-2 and TRBJ1-2; perhaps TRBD1 as D (6 bases). Between the trimmed V and J ends, which lost 8 bases and 6 bases, there was a span of 19 bases. Germline CDR1 reads SGHTA; CDR2 reads FQGNSA. The CDR3 is made up of 14 amino acids. The CDR3 DNA reads as TGTGCCAGCGGTTCCGGAACAGGGCTGCATGGCTACACCTTC. Translating it yields CASGSGTGLHGYTF. Full variable domain (outside the CDR3, taken from reference TRBV7-2 and TRBJ1-2): GAGVSQSPSNKVTEKGKDVELRCDPISGHTALYWYRQSLGQGLEFLIYFQGNSAPDKSGLPSDRFSAERTGGSVSTLTIQRTQQEDSAVYLCASGSGTGLHGYTFGSGTRLTVV.

The chain recombines TRBV28 with TRBJ1-4; 11 bases fit TRBD1. J lost 8 bases, V lost 3 bases, and 11 bases had no gene match. Per the germline V gene, CDR1 is MDHEN and CDR2 is SYDVKM. This CDR3 has 17 residues. The CDR3 reads CASSLTGQGVFGEKLFF. CDR3 coding DNA: TGTGCCAGCAGTTTGACGGGACAGGGGGTCTTTGGGGAAAAACTGTTTTTT. The full variable domain, rest sourced from reference TRBV28 and TRBJ1-4, is DVKVTQSSRYLVKRTGEKVFLECVQDMDHENMFWYRQDPGLGLRLIYFSYDVKMKEKGDIPEGYSVSREKKERFSLILESASTNQTSMYLCASSLTGQGVFGEKLFFGSGTQLSVL.

The chain joins TRBV5-4 to TRBJ2-5, with 10 bases that match TRBD2. CDR1 and CDR2 from the germline V gene are SGHNT and YYREEE (reference sequence). V was pared by 0 bases and J by 4 bases, with 6 bases of the junction left unmatched. The CDR3 length is 16 residues. CDR3 DNA: TGTGCCAGCAGCTTGGGTAGCGGGGGGCCGGTAGAGACCCAGTACTTC. Translated: CASSLGSGGPVETQYF.

This chain uses TRBV5-8 with TRBJ2-3, with 9 nucleotides matching TRBD2. The germline V gene encodes CDR1 SGHTS and CDR2 YDEGEE. Trimming removed 5 bases from V and 7 bases from J; junction bases left unmatched: 14. This CDR3 region has 16 residues. The CDR3 DNA sequence: TGTGCCAGCAGGGAACGGCTAGCGGGGCAGCTCTATACGCAGTATTTT. Its translation is CASRERLAGQLYTQYF.

The chain combines TRBV6-2 or TRBV6-3 with TRBJ2-7; weak D call: TRBD1 (6 bases). This CDR3 contains 13 residues. V was pared by 6 bases and J by 3 bases, with 12 bases between. CDR1 and CDR2 from the germline V gene are MNHEY and SVGEGT. As DNA, the CDR3 is TGTGCCAGCAGCGAGGGGGACAACTACGAGCAGTACTTC. Translating gives CASSEGDNYEQYF.

The chain employs TRBV5-4 and TRBJ2-3, with D perhaps TRBD2 (5 bases). The CDR3 has 15 residues. Per germline, CDR1 SGHNT and CDR2 YYREEE (reference sequence). The V end was cut by 0 bases, the J end by 0 bases, with 8 bases between. The CDR3 nucleotides are TGTGCCAGCAGCTTGGGTCGGGGAAGCACAGATACGCAGTATTTT. Protein sequence: CASSLGRGSTDTQYF.

The chain carries TRBV6-5 and TRBJ2-7; 7 nucleotides agree with TRBD1. CDR3 length: 11 residues. V trimming: 6 bases; J trimming: 6 bases; junction bases outside the gene matches: 2. Germline V gene sequence: CDR1 MNHEY, CDR2 SVGAGI. CDR3 region: CASRGDSEQYF. The CDR3 DNA reads TGTGCCAGCAGGGGGGACAGCGAGCAGTACTTC.

The chain carries TRBV3-1 (or the pseudogene TRBV3-2) and TRBJ1-1, with D unresolved. V lost 0 bases to trimming and J lost 4 bases, with 9 bases between them. Per the germline V gene, CDR1 is LGHDT and CDR2 is YNNKEL (reference sequence). There are 14 residues in the CDR3. The CDR3 nucleotides are TGTGCCAGCAGCCAAGATGGCAGTGTCACTGAAGCTTTCTTT. Amino acids: CASSQDGSVTEAFF.

This chain links TRBV6-5 with TRBJ1-2; D is undetermined. Germline CDR1 and CDR2: MNHEY and SVGAGI. This CDR3 spans 14 amino acids. V lost 2 bases and J lost 7, with 14 bases in between. The CDR3 loop is CASSYARMAAGYTF. The CDR3 bases are TGTGCCAGCAGTTACGCCAGGATGGCAGCTGGCTACACCTTC.

The chain recombines TRBV9 with TRBJ2-5; a possible D gene is TRBD2 (5 bases). The ends were cut back, 2 bases at V and 2 bases at J, with 10 bases in the middle. The CDR3 is 14 residues long. Germline V gives CDR1 SGDLS, CDR2 YYNGEE. The CDR3: CASSVQADQETQYF. The CDR3 DNA is TGTGCCAGCAGCGTTCAAGCGGATCAAGAGACCCAGTACTTC.

The rearrangement links TRBV3-1 (or the pseudogene TRBV3-2) to TRBJ1-3, with a possible D match to TRBD1 (6 bases). There are 15 residues in the CDR3. Looked up from germline, CDR1 is LGHDT and CDR2 is YNNKEL (reference sequence). V was trimmed by 3 bases and J by 2 bases, leaving 11 bases between them. CDR3 bases: TGTGCCAGCAGCCACGATGAGGGGGCTGGAAACACCATATATTTT. It codes for CASSHDEGAGNTIYF.

J is TRBJ1-5 and V is TRBV6-5, with 7 bases lining up with TRBD1. The CDR3 length is 14 residues. J was trimmed by 5 bases and V by 6 bases; bases with no gene match: 7. CDR1 and CDR2 (germline): MNHEY, SVGAGI. The CDR3 loop reads CASRQTGSDQPQHF. CDR3 nucleotides: TGTGCCAGCAGGCAGACAGGGAGCGATCAGCCCCAGCATTTT.

This clone was found a few times. The junction departs from the called germline gene at one end, perhaps through a read error. The J gene is TRBJ2-5, the V gene TRBV7-2, with 12 bases matching TRBD2. CDR3 length: 14 amino acids. Germline assignment: CDR1 SGHTA and CDR2 FQGNSA. As DNA, the CDR3 is TGTGCCAGCAGCCTAGCGGGGGGGGTGGAGACCCAGTACTTC. Protein product: CASSLAGGVETQYF.

This chain connects TRBV10-3 to TRBJ2-1; 13 bases agree with TRBD2. Germline V gene lookup returns CDR1 ENHRY and CDR2 SYGVKD. This CDR3 has 14 residues. With V trimmed by 5 bases and J by 9 bases, 4 bases remained unmatched. The CDR3 region has the DNA TGTGCCATCAGTACTAGCGGGGGGGCAACTGAGCAGTTCTTC. Translating gives CAISTSGGATEQFF.

This clone was found a few times. The rearrangement joins TRBV12-5 to TRBJ2-3; TRBD2 matches at 7 bases. The CDR3 extends over 14 amino acids. Per germline, CDR1 LGHNT and CDR2 FRNRAP. J was trimmed by 5 bases and V by 2 bases; bases with no gene match: 4. CDR3 in amino acids: CASGLSGRGDTQYF. CDR3 nucleotides: TGTGCTAGTGGTTTGTCAGGGAGGGGAGATACGCAGTATTTT. The whole variable domain, remainder taken from reference TRBV12-5 and TRBJ2-3, is DARVTQTPRHKVTEMGQEVTMRCQPILGHNTVFWYRQTMMQGLELLAYFRNRAPLDDSGMPKDRFSAEMPDATLATLKIQPSEPRDSAVYFCASGLSGRGDTQYFGPGTRLTVL.

V is TRBV29-1 and J is TRBJ2-7; 10 bases align to TRBD2. V dropped 6 bases and J dropped 0; count of bases not matched to a gene: 2. The CDR3 runs 13 residues. The germline V gene has CDR1 SQVTM and CDR2 ANQGSEA. This CDR3 is CSVKRGGSYEQYF. Written as DNA, the CDR3 is TGCAGCGTAAAGCGGGGGGGCTCCTACGAGCAGTACTTC.

In this sample, this clone turned up a few times. J is TRBJ1-5 and V is TRBV19, with 9 bases lining up with TRBD1. This CDR3 has 18 amino acids. The junction had 8 bases not matched to a gene; V was cut back by 0 bases and J by 2 bases. The germline V gene encodes CDR1 LNHDA and CDR2 SQIVND (reference sequence). As DNA, the CDR3 is TGTGCCAGTAGTATAGATGAAACAGGGGGCGATGGCAATCAGCCCCAGCATTTT. Its translation is CASSIDETGGDGNQPQHF.

V usage is TRBV16 and J usage is TRBJ1-1; perhaps TRBD1 as D (5 bases). The ends were cut back, 1 base at V and 3 bases at J, with 9 bases in the middle. The CDR3 spans 14 residues. CDR1 KGHSY and CDR2 FQNENV come from the germline V gene. The DNA of the CDR3 is TGTGCCAGCAGCCAATTTGGGGGGGACACTGAAGCTTTCTTT. Its protein product is CASSQFGGDTEAFF.

This clone was seen a single time. CDR3 in amino acids: CASSPLRGDTEAFF. The CDR3 DNA reads as TGTGCCAGCTCACCCCTCAGGGGAGACACTGAAGCTTTCTTT. The V and J genes are TRBV18 and TRBJ1-1, with D possibly TRBD1 on 6 matching bases. V was clipped by 3 bases and J by 3 bases, with 11 bases between them. Germline V CDR1 and CDR2: KGHSH, LQKENI. The CDR3 totals 14 residues.

This chain connects TRBV7-9 to TRBJ2-1; perhaps TRBD2 as D (7 bases). The V end was cut by 4 bases, the J end by 2 bases, with 15 bases between. The CDR3 sequence is 16 residues long. Per the germline V gene, CDR1 is SEHNR and CDR2 is FQNEAQ (reference sequence). As DNA, the CDR3 is TGTGCCAGCAGCTCCACAGGGCGGGGGCCCTACAATGAGCAGTTCTTC. It codes for CASSSTGRGPYNEQFF.

The genes are TRBV2 and TRBJ1-4, with D tentatively TRBD1 (5 bases). V was shortened by 10 bases and J by 7 bases, with 13 bases between the two germline ends. CDR3 length equals 12 residues. Per the germline V gene, CDR1 is SNHLY and CDR2 is FYNNEI. The CDR3 bases are TGTGCCACCGGACAAATGATTGAAAAACTGTTTTTT. Its protein product is CATGQMIEKLFF.

The rearrangement uses TRBV5-1 and TRBJ1-6; D is unclear. Germline V gene lookup returns CDR1 SGHRS and CDR2 YFSETQ. V lost 0 bases, J lost 8 bases, and 12 bases lay in between. The length of the CDR3 is 15 residues. The CDR3 nucleotides read TGCGCCAGCAGCTTGGCCCGTCACCTAGATTCACCCCTCCACTTT. This codes for CASSLARHLDSPLHF.